This T cell receptor (beta chain) emerged from a study of blood T cell repertoires in COVID-19. This CDR3 is 15 amino acids long. V was clipped by 5 bases and J by 3 bases, with 16 bases between them. Germline-derived CDR1 and CDR2 are SGHTA and FQGTGA. Sequencing used immunoSEQ multiplex PCR; TCRdb keeps in-frame clones, though not all of them. The table records approximately 230,000 clones, around nine tenths of them present only once. The V gene is TRBV7-3, the J gene TRBJ2-5, with D perhaps matching TRBD1 (7 bases). The specimen sequenced was peripheral blood. This TCR was sampled from a woman aged 40 to 50 who had recovered from COVID-19. CDR3 amino acids: CASSPGAGGKETQYF. Written as DNA, the CDR3 is TGTGCCAGCAGCCCCGGGGCAGGGGGGAAAGAGACCCAGTACTTC. The variable domain in full, completed from reference TRBV7-3 and TRBJ2-5, reads GAGVSQTPSNKVTEKGKYVELRCDPISGHTALYWYRQSLGQGPEFLIYFQGTGAADDSGLPNDRFFAVRPEGSVSTLKIQRTERGDSAVYLCASSPGAGGKETQYFGPGTRLLVL.